A selection of T cell receptor beta chains follows, all from one sample in a study of cytomegalovirus exposure and HLA in healthy donors. The data were produced by immunoSEQ multiplex PCR, yet TCRdb's version contains in-frame clones alone and is incomplete. Among tens of thousands of clones listed, about 95% were seen once. Specimen: PBMCs. The receptor source for this set is a young woman in good health and CMV-seronegative. The CDR3 runs from the conserved cysteine through the conserved F or W. The D gene is left open where the match is weak. Clone size is shown for a subset of rows, as once, few, many or a class of expanded clone.

d_call	clone_size	v_call	j_call	cdr3_aa	cdr3_nt
-	-	TRBV27	TRBJ2-7	CASRVRDSYEQYF	TGTGCCAGCAGGGTACGTGACAGCTACGAGCAGTACTTC
-	-	TRBV2	TRBJ1-2	CATADPRGYTF	TGTGCCACCGCAGATCCCAGGGGCTACACCTTC
TRBD1	once	TRBV7-6	TRBJ1-1	CASSPLGTVDTEAFF	TGTGCCAGCAGCCCTTTAGGGACAGTAGACACTGAAGCTTTCTTT
TRBD1	-	TRBV30	TRBJ2-7	CAWGTGAYEQYF	TGTGCCTGGGGCACAGGGGCCTACGAGCAGTACTTC
-	-	TRBV11-2	TRBJ1-1	CASSFNDWGQPNTEAFF	TGTGCCAGCAGCTTTAATGACTGGGGGCAGCCGAACACTGAAGCTTTCTTT
-	-	TRBV7-6	TRBJ1-2	CASSLTAGWHYGYTF	TGTGCCAGCAGCTTAACCGCAGGGTGGCACTATGGCTACACCTTC
-	-	TRBV25-1	TRBJ1-3	CASSDENGNTIYF	TGTGCCAGCAGTGACGAGAATGGAAACACCATATATTTT
-	-	TRBV7-9	TRBJ1-1	CASSLVGGAMTEAFF	TGTGCCAGCAGCTTAGTAGGGGGGGCGATGACTGAAGCTTTCTTT
-	-	TRBV7-7	TRBJ2-2	CASSRLVDGELFF	TGTGCTAGCAGCCGACTAGTCGACGGGGAGCTGTTTTTT
-	-	TRBV7-3	TRBJ2-5	CASSLGSYPSKETQYF	TGTGCCAGCAGCTTAGGTAGTTACCCCTCAAAAGAGACCCAGTACTTC
TRBD1	few	TRBV5-1	TRBJ2-7	CASSPWDSSGEQYF	TGCGCCAGCAGCCCATGGGACAGTTCCGGTGAGCAGTACTTC
-	-	TRBV27	TRBJ2-5	CASSLSLVETQYF	TGTGCCAGCAGTTTATCCCTAGTAGAGACCCAGTACTTC
TRBD1	-	TRBV7-9	TRBJ1-5	CASSPGTDRNQPQHF	TGTGCCAGCAGCCCTGGGACAGATCGCAATCAGCCCCAGCATTTT
-	-	TRBV7-9	TRBJ1-6	CASSSARDSPLHF	TGTGCCAGCAGCTCTGCCCGAGATTCACCCCTCCACTTT
-	once	TRBV5-4	TRBJ1-2	CASSLGGDNYGYTF	TGTGCCAGCAGCTTGGGGGGGGATAACTATGGCTACACCTTC
TRBD1	-	TRBV7-9	TRBJ1-6	CASSVTGNYNSPLHF	TGTGCCAGCAGCGTGACAGGGAACTATAATTCACCCCTCCACTTT
TRBD1	-	TRBV7-9	TRBJ2-7	CASSQTGTEGEQYF	TGTGCCAGCAGCCAAACCGGGACAGAGGGCGAGCAGTACTTC
TRBD2	-	TRBV5-1	TRBJ2-5	CASRTSGGGQETQYF	TGCGCCAGCAGAACAAGCGGGGGGGGGCAAGAGACCCAGTACTTC
TRBD1	-	TRBV29-1	TRBJ1-1	CSVELPGQMNTEAFF	TGCAGCGTTGAACTCCCGGGACAGATGAACACTGAAGCTTTCTTT
-	-	TRBV19	TRBJ1-1	CATKTGLSEAFF	TGTGCCACAAAAACAGGGTTGTCTGAAGCTTTCTTT
-	-	TRBV7-9	TRBJ2-7	CASSLAASVVEQYF	TGTGCCAGCAGCTTAGCAGCAAGCGTTGTCGAGCAGTACTTC
-	-	TRBV6-5	TRBJ2-7	CASSYPQRTGEQYF	TGTGCCAGCAGTTACCCCCAACGGACGGGAGAGCAGTACTTC
TRBD2	-	TRBV5-1	TRBJ2-2	CASQGLPNTGELFF	TGCGCCAGCCAGGGACTACCAAACACCGGGGAGCTGTTTTTT
TRBD1	-	TRBV7-2	TRBJ1-2	CASNHLGDRPLANYGYTF	TGTGCCAGCAACCACCTGGGGGACAGGCCTCTAGCTAACTATGGCTACACCTTC
TRBD1	-	TRBV7-6	TRBJ2-3	CASSSKQGDPREDTQYF	TGTGCCAGCAGCTCAAAACAGGGGGACCCTCGAGAAGATACGCAGTATTTT
TRBD1	-	TRBV25-1	TRBJ1-2	CASSPPGQGVLRGGYTF	TGTGCCAGCAGCCCCCCGGGACAGGGGGTACTTCGTGGCGGCTACACCTTC
-	-	TRBV6-6	TRBJ1-1	CASRASGRVAEAFF	TGTGCCAGCAGGGCGTCGGGAAGGGTCGCTGAAGCTTTCTTT
-	few	TRBV9	TRBJ2-1	CASSVFPASSYNEQFF	TGTGCCAGCAGCGTATTTCCTGCGAGCTCCTACAATGAGCAGTTCTTC
TRBD1	-	TRBV7-9	TRBJ2-2	CASSLFGDRGIIGELFF	TGTGCCAGCAGCTTATTTGGGGACAGGGGCATTATCGGGGAGCTGTTTTTT
TRBD2	-	TRBV7-2	TRBJ2-4	CASSLGLAGGLAKNIQYF	TGTGCCAGCAGCTTAGGGCTAGCGGGGGGCCTAGCCAAAAACATTCAGTACTTC
-	-	TRBV7-2	TRBJ1-2	CASSLISGGGYTF	TGTGCCAGCAGCTTAATCTCGGGGGGCGGATACACCTTC
TRBD2	-	TRBV7-3	TRBJ2-3	CASSLNGLAGGGTDTQYF	TGTGCCAGCAGCTTAAACGGGCTAGCGGGGGGTGGGACAGATACGCAGTATTTT
TRBD1	-	TRBV4-1	TRBJ1-2	CASSSGQGKKNGYTF	TGCGCCAGCAGCTCGGGACAGGGGAAAAAGAATGGCTACACCTTC
-	-	TRBV5-6	TRBJ1-6	CASSLLTGSYSPLHF	TGTGCCAGCAGCTTGCTCACAGGGAGTTATTCACCCCTCCACTTT
-	once	TRBV7-2	TRBJ2-7	CASSLATGRTYEQYF	TGTGCCAGCAGCTTAGCGACAGGGAGGACCTACGAGCAGTACTTC
-	-	TRBV7-3	TRBJ1-2	CASSSHSRPGRDGYTF	TGTGCCAGCAGCTCCCATTCCCGACCAGGGCGAGATGGCTACACCTTC
TRBD1	-	TRBV28	TRBJ2-7	CASSFGQVAYEQYF	TGTGCCAGCAGTTTCGGACAGGTAGCCTACGAGCAGTACTTC
TRBD2	-	TRBV5-1	TRBJ2-7	CASKMTGTSAYEQYF	TGCGCCAGCAAGATGACCGGGACTAGCGCCTACGAGCAGTACTTC
-	once	TRBV11-2	TRBJ1-5	CASSLESEGAQHF	TGTGCCAGCAGCTTAGAATCTGAGGGAGCCCAGCATTTT
-	-	TRBV7-2	TRBJ2-3	CASSQRQFTDTQYF	TGTGCCAGCAGCCAGAGACAGTTCACAGATACGCAGTATTTT
-	-	TRBV28	TRBJ2-7	CASQASGGYEQYF	TGTGCCAGCCAAGCGAGCGGCGGCTACGAGCAGTACTTC
-	once	TRBV28	TRBJ1-2	CASSASGGYTF	TGTGCCAGCAGTGCCAGTGGTGGCTACACCTTC
TRBD1	-	TRBV18	TRBJ2-2	CASRTGALSGELFF	TGTGCCAGTAGGACAGGGGCCCTATCCGGGGAGCTGTTTTTT
TRBD2	-	TRBV5-1	TRBJ2-5	CASSLGSSGGPAHSQETQYF	TGCGCCAGCAGCTTGGGTAGTAGCGGGGGGCCCGCACACTCGCAAGAGACCCAGTACTTC
-	-	TRBV30	TRBJ1-1	CAWSVLLNTEAFF	TGTGCCTGGAGTGTACTCCTGAACACTGAAGCTTTCTTT
TRBD1	-	TRBV6-6	TRBJ1-1	CASTKSGGGWGTEAFF	TGTGCCAGCACCAAATCAGGAGGGGGCTGGGGCACTGAAGCTTTCTTT
TRBD1	-	TRBV27	TRBJ1-2	CASSFRPRQGVYGYTF	TGTGCCAGCAGTTTTAGACCTCGGCAGGGGGTCTATGGCTACACCTTC
TRBD2	-	TRBV27	TRBJ2-2	CASSSHAGAGGSGRTGELFF	TGTGCCAGCAGCTCCCACGCCGGAGCGGGGGGCTCGGGGAGGACCGGGGAGCTGTTTTTT
-	-	TRBV27	TRBJ1-2	CASSLSRYAGGYTF	TGTGCCAGCAGTCTGTCGCGTTACGCGGGAGGCTACACCTTC
TRBD1	-	TRBV28	TRBJ2-5	CASSQTGTGVQETQYF	TGTGCCAGCAGCCAAACCGGGACAGGGGTTCAAGAGACCCAGTACTTC
TRBD1	-	TRBV19	TRBJ2-5	CASSVMDRGETQYF	TGTGCCAGTAGTGTCATGGACAGGGGAGAGACCCAGTACTTC
-	-	TRBV5-4	TRBJ1-1	CASSLDRYAGEAFF	TGTGCCAGCAGCTTGGATCGGTATGCCGGTGAAGCTTTCTTT